One T cell receptor (beta chain) is described in this entry. The antigen is unknown. The CDR3 ends on some other residue instead of the conserved phenylalanine or tryptophan, so this is likely a read error. The data were obtained in a study of T-cell reconstitution after alpha-beta-depleted transplantation in children. Study-wide results and caveats: Several hundred expanded graft clones reportedly gave rise to the alpha-beta T cells present about two months after transplant. Once a year had passed after transplant, T-cell counts and diversity came mostly from newly produced T cells.

TCRbeta library preparation incorporated unique molecular identifiers. TCRdb used MiXCR to reprocess the PCR reads, holding one entry per CDR3 protein. The sample has some 130,000 distinct CDR3 sequences; 8% to 10% are singletons. The clonotype comes from a girl younger than two who had a stem cell transplant for combined immunodeficiency, so the T cells may come from the graft donor. Source: PBMCs, mostly from graft donor cells, taken 180 days after TCRalphabeta/CD19-depleted stem cell transplant.

The CDR3 nucleotides read TGCAGCGCCAAGGGCAGGGTAACGGATACGCAGTATTTG. Translation gives CSAKGRVTDTQYL. V gene TRBV29-1 combines with J gene TRBJ2-3, with TRBD1 as a possible D gene (5 bases). The germline V and J ends were trimmed by 7 bases and 6 bases, with 17 bases remaining between them. Per germline, CDR1 SQVTM and CDR2 ANQGSEA. CDR3 length equals 13 residues.